This TCR beta chain was captured by sequencing in a study of shared clonotypes between healthy human individuals. As processed by the authors: Junction-only sequences produced by ImmunoSEQ had no quality scores, so filtering differed. Some clones are missing from TCRdb's copy, which holds only in-frame ones; the method was immunoSEQ multiplex PCR. Clone size and the V and J calls come from that table; the DNA yielded D and trimming. The sample has 800,000 to 1,200,000 clones, around 82% seen once. CDR1 is SGDLS and CDR2 is YYNGEE in the germline V gene. V was trimmed by 4 bases and J by 4 bases, leaving 11 bases between them. This CDR3 has 14 residues. As concerns this clone: The sample has other DNA sequences that encode this CDR3 too.

This sequence originates from a man younger than 35 in good health. Some clones in this sample may be carry-over from other donors' samples. The source material was memory CD4+ T cells from PBMCs. As for subset: CD45RA-negative fraction. The genes are TRBV9 and TRBJ2-2; either TRBD1 or TRBD2 may fit D (5 bases each). CDR3: CASSPSGGTGELFF. In DNA, the CDR3 is TGTGCCAGCAGCCCCTCTGGGGGCACCGGGGAGCTGTTTTTT.